The clone carrying this T cell receptor beta chain was detected only once. The data were taken from a study of cytomegalovirus exposure and HLA in healthy donors. Study information: Of all 400 or so donors who were genotyped, roughly 81% belonged to the Caucasian-associated ancestry cluster.

V lost 3 bases and J lost 1, with 16 bases in between. The germline V gene has CDR1 MGHDK and CDR2 SYGVNS. The CDR3 sequence is 18 residues long. This PCR relied on a set of 60 Vbeta primers and 13 Jbeta primers. The assay was immunoSEQ multiplex PCR, and TCRdb's table has in-frame clones only and misses some. The sample shows under 200,000 clones, 80% to 85% of them seen only once. This receptor was obtained from a boy aged 5-17 years in good health and CMV-seronegative. Input material: PBMCs. The chain combines TRBV25-1 with TRBJ2-6; possible D gene TRBD1, 6 bases. CDR3 DNA: TGTGCCAGCAGTGACCCCTCCCGGACAGTTTCTGGGGCCAACGTCCTGACTTTC. Amino acid sequence: CASSDPSRTVSGANVLTF.